The 29 T cell receptor beta chains reported below all come from one sample, sequenced in a study of T cells in Graves' hyperthyroidism and ophthalmopathy (dated by TCRdb to the late 2010s). The library relied on multiplex PCR. The data were produced on an Illumina HiSeq 2000. Amplification of TCR beta CDR3 regions was carried out from RNA transcripts. A first-round RT-PCR of the TCR CDR3 used the HTBI primer set with the Qiagen OneStep RT-PCR kit. TCRdb applied fastp at Q25 and MiXCR to the public reads, then kept only in-frame beta chains. Rows are combined by CDR3 protein, so each entry shows the most common genes and DNA. In all, the sample holds around 700,000 distinct CDR3 sequences, and just over 35% of those were seen once. The ten top clones hold roughly 30% of the sample. Material: blood. The receptor set was obtained from a woman aged 40 to 50 with Graves' hyperthyroidism.

This clonotype has a count of ten or more. V gene TRBV7-6 combines with J gene TRBJ1-3; 7 nucleotides match TRBD1. J was trimmed by 2 bases and V by 5 bases; bases with no gene match: 12. This CDR3 spans 17 amino acids. Germline values: CDR1 SGHVS, CDR2 FNYEAQ. The CDR3 region is CASSPTSQGEPGNTIYF. In nucleotides, the CDR3 is TGTGCCAGCAGCCCTACAAGTCAGGGGGAACCTGGAAACACCATATATTTT.

CDR3 bases: TGTGCCAGCAGTGAAGGTTGGACAGGGGGAACCGGGGAGCTGTTTTTT. Translation gives CASSEGWTGGTGELFF. V usage is TRBV2 and J usage is TRBJ2-2, with 10 nucleotides matching TRBD1. Germline V gene data show CDR1 as SNHLY and CDR2 as FYNNEI. V lost 1 base to trimming and J lost 5 bases; unmatched junction nucleotides: 4. The CDR3 sequence is 16 residues long. The full variable domain, completed using reference TRBV2 and TRBJ2-2, is EPEVTQTPSHQVTQMGQEVILRCVPISNHLYFYWYRQILGQKVEFLVSFYNNEISEKSEIFDDQFSVERPDGSNFTLKIRSTKLEDSAMYFCASSEGWTGGTGELFFGEGSRLTVL.

There are many counts of this clonotype. The chain couples TRBV7-9 to TRBJ1-1; 7 nucleotides match TRBD1. J lost 5 bases, V lost 3 bases, and 6 bases had no gene match. Germline V lookup: CDR1 SEHNR, CDR2 FQNEAQ (reference sequence). The CDR3 is 14 amino acids. The CDR3, as DNA: TGTGCCAGCAGCTTCGAGGACAGGAGGACTGAAGCTTTCTTT. Translation: CASSFEDRRTEAFF.

This rearrangement joins TRBV9 to TRBJ1-2; TRBD1 might be the D (5 bases). Germline CDR1 SGDLS, CDR2 YYNGEE. The CDR3 extends over 15 amino acids. V was trimmed by 0 bases and J by 8 bases, leaving 17 bases between them. The CDR3 protein is CASSVEGTGRGGYTF. DNA of the CDR3: TGTGCCAGCAGCGTAGAGGGGACGGGGCGAGGCGGCTACACCTTC. Using reference TRBV9 and TRBJ1-2 for the parts outside the CDR3, the full variable domain is DSGVTQTPKHLITATGQRVTLRCSPRSGDLSVYWYQQSLDQGLQFLIQYYNGEERAKGNILERFSAQQFPDLHSELNLSSLELGDSALYFCASSVEGTGRGGYTFGSGTRLTVV.

This clonotype has more than one count but fewer than ten. V gene TRBV2 combines with J gene TRBJ1-2; TRBD1 agrees at 8 bases. Losses at the gene ends were 6 bases for V and 1 base for J; bases not matched to a gene: 10. The CDR3 sequence is 16 residues long. Germline loops: CDR1 SNHLY, CDR2 FYNNEI. The CDR3 DNA sequence: TGTGCCAGCAGCCCCGGACAGGGTTCTAATAACTATGGCTACACCTTC. This translates into CASSPGQGSNNYGYTF.

This clonotype has at least ten counts. This chain links TRBV7-9 with TRBJ1-1; 7 nucleotides match TRBD1. Germline lookup yields CDR1 SEHNR and CDR2 FQNEAQ (reference sequence). V lost 4 bases and J lost 0; bases outside the gene matches: 8. The CDR3 has 16 amino acids. Written as DNA, the CDR3 is TGTGCCAGCAGCTGGGGGAGGGGGCTTATGAACACTGAAGCTTTCTTT. Its protein is CASSWGRGLMNTEAFF.

The rearrangement joins TRBV4-1 to TRBJ1-1; TRBD1 agrees at 7 bases. The trim removed 4 bases at V and 6 bases at J, leaving 8 bases unmatched. Germline lookup yields CDR1 MGHRA and CDR2 YSYEKL. The CDR3 is 14 residues long. The CDR3 region is CASSRDDRAPEAFF. In DNA, the CDR3 is TGCGCCAGCAGCCGAGACGACAGGGCCCCTGAAGCTTTCTTT.

This clonotype was seen at least ten times. This sequence joins TRBV7-8 and TRBJ1-2; D unresolved. Trimming took off 5 bases at V and 6 bases at J, with 16 bases between the two ends. CDR1 is SGHVS and CDR2 is FQNEAQ in the germline V gene. The CDR3 is made up of 14 amino acids. Here the CDR3 reads CASSPLVVEDGYTF. The CDR3 nucleotides are TGTGCCAGCAGCCCCCTTGTAGTGGAAGATGGCTACACCTTC.

This clonotype was counted between two and nine times. The V gene is TRBV10-1, the J gene TRBJ2-7; TRBD1 aligns across 11 bases. The CDR3 loop spans 14 amino acids. With V trimmed by 6 bases and J by 9 bases, 10 bases remained unmatched. Per germline, CDR1 WNHNN and CDR2 SYGVQD (reference sequence). The DNA of the CDR3 is TGCGCCAGCAGCCCGGGACAGGGGGTAGAGGGGCAGTACTTC. Its protein product is CASSPGQGVEGQYF.

The CDR3 is CSAEGLAAAYEQYF. The CDR3 bases are TGCAGTGCGGAGGGGCTAGCGGCAGCCTACGAGCAGTACTTC. This rearrangement joins TRBV20-1 to TRBJ2-7; 7 nucleotides match TRBD2. With 6 bases clipped from V and 2 bases from J, the junction kept 10 bases outside the gene matches. The CDR3 extends over 14 amino acids. Germline-derived CDR1 and CDR2 are DFQATT and SNEGSKA (reference sequence).

This chain joins TRBV11-2 and TRBJ2-6; no reliable D call. Germline lookup yields CDR1 SGHAT and CDR2 FQNNGV. Between the trimmed V and J ends, which lost 4 bases and 6 bases, there was a span of 10 bases. There are 14 residues in the CDR3. In DNA, the CDR3 is TGTGCCAGCAGCTCCTTCAGTGAGGCCAACGTCCTGACTTTC. It encodes CASSSFSEANVLTF.

This chain connects TRBV7-9 to TRBJ2-6; D gene unclear. Trimming shortened V by 2 bases and J by 4 bases, and 6 bases separated the two germline ends. CDR3 length: 14 residues. CDR1 and CDR2 from the germline V gene are SEHNR and FQNEAQ (reference sequence). CDR3 in DNA: TGTGCCAGCAGCTTAAAGGGCGGGGCCAACGTCCTGACTTTC. Protein: CASSLKGGANVLTF.

This clonotype appeared many times. CDR3 nucleotide sequence: TGTGCCATTGGAGGGACAGGGGAGAATTCACCCCTCCACTTT. Its translation is CAIGGTGENSPLHF. The chain joins TRBV10-3 to TRBJ1-6, with 10 nucleotides matching TRBD1. The CDR3 contains 14 residues. J gave up 7 bases and V 9 bases, and 6 bases lay outside the gene matches. Germline V CDR1 and CDR2: ENHRY, SYGVKD.

The chain links TRBV11-2 to TRBJ1-1, with unresolved D. The CDR3 covers 11 residues. Germline V gene lookup returns CDR1 SGHAT and CDR2 FQNNGV. V lost 7 bases, J lost 3 bases, and 6 bases lay in between. The chain's CDR3 is CASTAYTEAFF. In DNA form, the CDR3 reads TGTGCCAGCACCGCCTACACTGAAGCTTTCTTT.

The rearrangement joins TRBV19 to TRBJ2-3; D may be TRBD2 (6 bases). Germline assignment: CDR1 LNHDA and CDR2 SQIVND (reference sequence). V lost 6 bases, J lost 0 bases, and 13 bases lay in between. The CDR3 contains 15 residues. The CDR3 reads CASREGGPSTDTQYF. The CDR3 nucleotides are TGTGCCAGTAGGGAGGGAGGACCTAGCACAGATACGCAGTATTTT.

Worth noting for this clonotype: Since a much larger clone is just one base distant, this may be a read error. J is TRBJ2-7 and V is TRBV20-1; D gene uncertain. CDR1 and CDR2 from the germline V gene are DFQATT and SNEGSKA (reference sequence). CDR3 size: 11 residues. DNA of the CDR3: TGCGGTGCTTACCTTAAGAGCGAGCAGTACTTC. Translation: CGAYLKSEQYF.

The chain is built from TRBV2 and TRBJ1-5; D remains unclear. This CDR3 is 14 amino acids long. Per the germline V gene, CDR1 is SNHLY and CDR2 is FYNNEI. The V and J ends lost 7 bases and 5 bases respectively, with 15 bases between them. CDR3 DNA: TGTGCCAGCACCAGGACGGATTCCGATCAGCCCCAGCATTTT. This encodes CASTRTDSDQPQHF.

The V call is TRBV6-2 or TRBV6-3, the J call TRBJ1-5; D remains unclear. Germline V gene lookup returns CDR1 MNHEY and CDR2 SVGEGT. V was shortened by 1 base and J by 9 bases, with 10 bases between the two germline ends. There are 13 residues in the CDR3. For the CDR3, the DNA is TGTGCCAGCAGTTACTTGGGGTACGGGCCCCAGCATTTT. Protein: CASSYLGYGPQHF.

This clonotype was picked up a small number of times. This chain links TRBV5-8 with TRBJ1-4; D not resolved. The CDR3 is made up of 14 amino acids. Trimming removed 0 bases at V and 4 bases at J, with 7 bases between. CDR1 is SGHTS, CDR2 YDEGEE, per germline. The CDR3 DNA reads TGTGCCAGCAGCTTGGCCGGTTATAATGAAAAACTGTTTTTT. Protein product: CASSLAGYNEKLFF.

This clonotype was picked up many times. The genes are TRBV7-2 and TRBJ2-2; a weak D match, TRBD2 (5 bases). This CDR3 comprises 14 residues. Germline CDR1 is SGHTA and CDR2 is FQGNSA. Trimming left V 8 bases short and J 0 bases short, with 10 bases between. The CDR3 DNA is TGTGCCAGCTTGGCAGCGGCGAACACCGGGGAGCTGTTTTTT. Translated: CASLAAANTGELFF.

This clonotype was recorded at least ten times. This CDR3 is CASRSGDYGYTF. CDR3 nucleotide sequence: TGTGCCAGCAGATCGGGAGACTATGGCTACACCTTC. The V gene is TRBV5-4, the J gene TRBJ1-2; D is uncertain. The CDR3 loop spans 12 amino acids. The germline V gene has CDR1 SGHNT and CDR2 YYREEE (reference sequence). Trimming left V 5 bases short and J 3 bases short, with 8 bases between.

This clonotype was picked up a small number of times. The chain has TRBV7-2 and TRBJ2-7; D gene ambiguous. Germline lookup yields CDR1 SGHTA and CDR2 FQGNSA. The V and J ends lost 1 base and 2 bases respectively, with 9 bases between them. The CDR3 is 14 residues long. The CDR3 protein is CASSLGHSAYEQYF. CDR3 nucleotide sequence: TGTGCCAGCAGCTTAGGTCACAGTGCCTACGAGCAGTACTTC.

This sequence joins TRBV12-5 and TRBJ1-1; TRBD1 is a possible D gene (6 bases). This CDR3 region has 17 residues. V lost 1 base and J lost 3, with 18 bases in between. CDR1 and CDR2 (germline): LGHNT, FRNRAP. The CDR3 spells CASGLDHREVTDTEAFF. The CDR3 region has the DNA TGTGCTAGTGGTTTGGATCACAGGGAGGTCACGGACACTGAAGCTTTCTTT.

This clonotype was recorded at least ten times. The rearrangement uses TRBV29-1 and TRBJ1-4; 11 positions match TRBD1. CDR1 and CDR2 from the germline V gene are SQVTM and ANQGSEA. J was trimmed by 8 bases and V by 0 bases; bases with no gene match: 5. The CDR3 consists of 15 residues. DNA for the CDR3: TGCAGCGTTGAAGATCGGGGGACAGGGGGAGAAAAACTGTTTTTT. This gives the protein CSVEDRGTGGEKLFF.

This clonotype came up a few times. The chain links TRBV7-2 to TRBJ1-6; TRBD1 might be the D (5 bases). The V end was cut by 5 bases, the J end by 7 bases, with 18 bases between. Per the germline V gene, CDR1 is SGHTA and CDR2 is FQGNSA. The CDR3 extends over 16 amino acids. In DNA form, the CDR3 reads TGTGCCAGCAGCCAAGAAAGACAGACTTGGAATTCACCCCTCCACTTT. Translating gives CASSQERQTWNSPLHF.

The rearrangement uses TRBV20-1 and TRBJ2-2, with D possibly TRBD2 on 6 matching bases. Deletions cut 6 bases from V and 1 base from J, with 18 bases between. The CDR3 extends over 16 amino acids. Germline V CDR1 and CDR2: DFQATT, SNEGSKA (reference sequence). This chain's CDR3 is CSAVRSPGGNTGELFF. CDR3 DNA sequence: TGCAGTGCGGTACGGTCTCCCGGGGGGAACACCGGGGAGCTGTTTTTT.

The V call is TRBV10-2, the J call TRBJ2-2, with TRBD1 matching 9 bases. From germline, CDR1 is WSHSY and CDR2 SAAADI. The CDR3 covers 19 residues. V shed 6 bases and J 1 base; nucleotides not matched to a gene: 15. The CDR3 spells CASRARARPGQGNTGELFF. The DNA for the CDR3 is TGCGCCAGCAGGGCCAGGGCCCGGCCGGGACAGGGGAACACCGGGGAGCTGTTTTTT.

This chain joins TRBV7-8 and TRBJ2-7; D uncertain. The CDR3 contains 14 residues. V lost 6 bases, J lost 0 bases, and 12 bases lay in between. Looked up from germline, CDR1 is SGHVS and CDR2 is FQNEAQ. This CDR3 is CASSSRSDSYEQYF. CDR3 DNA: TGTGCCAGCAGTTCCCGGTCGGACTCCTACGAGCAGTACTTC. The entire variable domain, with the rest obtained from reference TRBV7-8 and TRBJ2-7, is as follows: GAGVSQSPRYKVAKRGQDVALRCDPISGHVSLFWYQQALGQGPEFLTYFQNEAQLDKSGLPSDRFFAERPEGSVSTLKIQRTQQEDSAVYLCASSSRSDSYEQYFGPGTRLTVT.

This clonotype was counted ten times or more. The chain carries TRBV10-3 and TRBJ2-7; D possibly corresponds to TRBD1 (6 bases). Germline loops: CDR1 ENHRY, CDR2 SYGVKD. This CDR3 region has 14 residues. V was clipped by 6 bases and J by 4 bases, with 16 bases between them. The CDR3 bases are TGTGCCATCAGCAGACAGACAGGCTCGTACGAGCAGTACTTC. It yields the protein CAISRQTGSYEQYF.